Below, 26 T cell receptor beta chains from the same sample are listed, as sequenced in a study of type 1 and type 2 diabetes patients. Genomic DNA was the PCR template. A primer set of 30 forward and 13 reverse primers amplified the CDR3. TCRdb itself ran the multiplex PCR reads through MiXCR, one entry per CDR3 protein. The table includes a few hundred thousand distinct CDR3 sequences, roughly 44% detected once. The sequenced material came from peripheral blood mononuclear cells (PBMCs). These receptors were taken from a man aged 18 to 29 with type 2 diabetes.

On this clonotype: One end of the junction varies from germline; a read error may be responsible. The rearrangement uses TRBV7-3 and TRBJ1-1; D unresolved. Germline values: CDR1 SGHTA, CDR2 FQGTGA. There are 14 residues in the CDR3. CDR3 DNA: TGTGCTAGCAGCCCTACTCCTGGGAACACTGAAGCTTTCTTT. Protein: CASSPTPGNTEAFF.

This sequence joins TRBV30 and TRBJ1-6, with D possibly TRBD1 on 6 matching bases. Trimming took 0 bases from V and 8 from J, leaving 26 bases between them. CDR1 is GTSNPN, CDR2 SVGIG, per germline (reference sequence). This CDR3 has 19 amino acids. CDR3 residues: CAWSVIRTSGQKSHSPLHF. Written as DNA, the CDR3 is TGTGCCTGGAGTGTAATCCGAACTTCCGGACAGAAGAGTCATTCACCCCTCCACTTT.

V is TRBV13 and J is TRBJ1-2; 7 bases fit TRBD1. CDR1 and CDR2 from the germline V gene are PRHDT and FYEKMQ (reference sequence). This CDR3 spans 13 amino acids. Trimming took 2 bases from V and 4 from J; bases not matched to a gene: 1. The CDR3 sequence: CASSLNRGYGYTF. CDR3 coding DNA: TGTGCCAGCAGCTTAAACAGGGGCTATGGCTACACCTTC.

In this sample, this clonotype turned up a few times. The genes are TRBV14 and TRBJ2-7, with 8 bases fitting TRBD2. With 4 bases clipped from V and 4 bases from J, the junction kept 3 bases outside the gene matches. The CDR3 spans 13 residues. Germline V lookup: CDR1 SGHDN, CDR2 FVKESK. The CDR3 coding sequence is TGTGCCAGCAGCCCGGGACTAGAGTACGAGCAGTACTTC. It yields the protein CASSPGLEYEQYF.

J is TRBJ1-1 and V is TRBV4-3, with TRBD1 as a possible D gene (5 bases). Germline V gene sequence: CDR1 LGHNA, CDR2 YSLEER. The CDR3 is 14 amino acids. With 4 bases removed from V and 7 bases from J, the gap between germline ends came to 16 bases. The CDR3 sequence: CASSRVQGPNEAFF. The CDR3 nucleotides read TGCGCCAGCAGCCGAGTTCAGGGCCCTAATGAAGCTTTCTTT.

CDR3 nucleotide sequence: TGTGCCAGCGTAGGGCCCATGAACACTGAAGCTTTCTTT. Translating it yields CASVGPMNTEAFF. This chain connects TRBV6-1 to TRBJ1-1; D ambiguous. This CDR3 spans 13 amino acids. Germline V gives CDR1 MNHNS, CDR2 SASEGT. Deletions cut 8 bases from V and 0 bases from J, with 10 bases between.

The chain has TRBV10-3 and TRBJ2-7; D may be TRBD1 or TRBD2 (5 bases each). Germline CDR1 reads ENHRY; CDR2 reads SYGVKD. V lost 7 bases, J lost 3 bases, and 19 bases lay in between. The CDR3 runs to 15 residues. In DNA, the CDR3 is TGTGCCATCATGGGACGGAGCGAGGGGCTCTACGAGCAGTACTTC. Its protein is CAIMGRSEGLYEQYF.

The J gene is TRBJ2-1, the V gene TRBV29-1; D is uncertain. Between the trimmed V and J ends, which lost 4 bases and 4 bases, there was a span of 14 bases. CDR3 length: 14 amino acids. CDR1 is SQVTM, CDR2 ANQGSEA, per germline. The CDR3 region has the DNA TGCAGCGTTGTGGTCGTAGGGCCATACAATGAGCAGTTCTTC. Its translation: CSVVVVGPYNEQFF.

This clonotype was seen a single time. As the CDR3 is not closed by the conserved phenylalanine or tryptophan, this likely results from a read error. The chain uses TRBV15 and TRBJ1-1, with 9 bases lining up with TRBD1. With 0 bases clipped from V and 4 bases from J, the junction kept 6 bases outside the gene matches. Germline loops: CDR1 LNHNV, CDR2 YYDKDF (reference sequence). The CDR3 contains 16 residues. The CDR3 region has the DNA TGTGCCACCAGCAGAGATCCCGGGACAGGGATCACTGAAGCTTTCTCT. Encoded protein: CATSRDPGTGITEAFS.

This clonotype came up a few times. CDR3: CSASAGLVDEQYF. The CDR3 bases are TGCAGTGCTTCGGCCGGCCTAGTTGACGAGCAGTACTTC. The chain couples TRBV20-1 to TRBJ2-7; D unresolved. Trimming removed 5 bases from V and 5 bases from J, with 16 bases in between. Germline CDR1 and CDR2: DFQATT and SNEGSKA (reference sequence). The CDR3 has 13 residues.

The chain uses TRBV19 and TRBJ2-2; perhaps TRBD2 as D (6 bases). Germline V gives CDR1 LNHDA, CDR2 SQIVND (reference sequence). CDR3 length equals 13 residues. Between the trimmed V and J ends, which lost 6 bases and 6 bases, there was a span of 11 bases. The CDR3: CASRWGEAGELFF. As DNA, the CDR3 is TGTGCCAGTAGATGGGGGGAGGCCGGGGAGCTGTTTTTT.

J is TRBJ1-1 and V is TRBV20-1; D is ambiguous. V shed 3 bases and J shed 1 base, with 6 bases lying between them. Germline CDR1 DFQATT, CDR2 SNEGSKA (reference sequence). The CDR3 is 12 residues long. Written as DNA, the CDR3 is TGCAGTGCTAGGTCGCCGAACACTGAAGCTTTCTTT. Protein: CSARSPNTEAFF.

This clonotype came up many times. This rearrangement joins TRBV6-6 to TRBJ2-7, with D hard to call. V shed 1 base and J shed 5 bases, with 9 bases lying between them. This CDR3 spans 13 amino acids. Germline V CDR1 and CDR2: MNHNY, SVGAGI (reference sequence). CDR3 coding DNA: TGTGCCAGCAGTTACTACTCCATGGACGAGCAGTACTTC. Translation: CASSYYSMDEQYF.

This chain connects TRBV12-3 or TRBV12-4 to TRBJ2-7; 7 nucleotides line up with TRBD1. The better agreement between TRBJ2-1 and the DNA end casts doubt on the J call. There are 15 residues in the CDR3. This CDR3 reads CASSLGGRQGHEQFF. CDR3 nucleotides: TGTGCCAGCAGTTTAGGGGGGAGACAGGGTCATGAGCAGTTCTTC.

This chain joins TRBV2 and TRBJ1-5, with 7 bases lining up with TRBD1. The CDR3 is 16 amino acids. Losses at the gene ends were 5 bases for V and 3 bases for J; bases not matched to a gene: 10. The V gene's germline CDR1 is SNHLY and CDR2 FYNNEI. The CDR3 spells CASSLGGDRPNQPQHF. CDR3 coding DNA: TGTGCCAGCAGTTTAGGGGGGGACAGACCCAATCAGCCCCAGCATTTT.

This chain joins TRBV6-6 and TRBJ2-7; 10 nucleotides align to TRBD1. The V and J ends lost 6 bases and 3 bases, in that order; junction bases with no gene match: 8. This CDR3 has 15 residues. The germline CDR1 and CDR2 sequences are MNHNY and SVGAGI (reference sequence). Here the CDR3 reads CASRSGTGANYEQYF. The CDR3 nucleotides read TGTGCCAGCAGATCCGGGACAGGGGCGAACTACGAGCAGTACTTC.

The chain joins TRBV7-9 to TRBJ2-1; D possibly matches TRBD1 or TRBD2 (5 bases each). CDR1 is SEHNR and CDR2 is FQNEAQ in the germline V gene (reference sequence). Trimming removed 5 bases from V and 0 bases from J, with 11 bases in between. CDR3 size: 15 residues. CDR3 residues: CASSRDRRSYNEQFF. The CDR3 DNA sequence: TGTGCCAGCAGCCGGGACCGGCGCTCCTACAATGAGCAGTTCTTC.

This clonotype appeared a few times. CDR3 sequence reads: CSANLRGQGGYEQYF. The CDR3 bases are TGCAGTGCTAACCTTCGAGGACAGGGCGGCTACGAGCAGTACTTC. The chain combines TRBV20-1 with TRBJ2-7; TRBD1 agrees at 8 bases. CDR1 is DFQATT, CDR2 SNEGSKA, per germline (reference sequence). The CDR3 is 15 amino acids. Trimming removed 4 bases from V and 3 bases from J; junction bases left unmatched: 11.

This clonotype was picked up a small number of times. The gene calls are TRBV24-1 and TRBJ1-5, with D possibly matching TRBD1 (5 bases). Looked up from germline, CDR1 is KGHDR and CDR2 is SFDVKD. Trimming took off 6 bases at V and 1 base at J, with 12 bases between the two ends. CDR3 length: 15 amino acids. The CDR3 reads CATSRGGGSNQPQHF. The CDR3 DNA reads TGTGCCACCAGTCGGGGGGGAGGGAGCAATCAGCCCCAGCATTTT.

This clonotype came up a few times. This sequence joins TRBV2 and TRBJ2-2, with 8 positions matching TRBD1. The CDR3 is 14 residues long. V lost 3 bases and J lost 6; bases outside the gene matches: 3. Per the germline V gene, CDR1 is SNHLY and CDR2 is FYNNEI. The chain's CDR3 is CASSEQGASGELFF. For the CDR3, the DNA is TGTGCCAGCAGTGAGCAGGGGGCCTCCGGGGAGCTGTTTTTT. The variable domain in full, completed from reference TRBV2 and TRBJ2-2, reads EPEVTQTPSHQVTQMGQEVILRCVPISNHLYFYWYRQILGQKVEFLVSFYNNEISEKSEIFDDQFSVERPDGSNFTLKIRSTKLEDSAMYFCASSEQGASGELFFGEGSRLTVL.

The chain is built from TRBV4-2 and TRBJ2-1; D is unclear. The CDR3 loop spans 12 amino acids. Germline V lookup: CDR1 LGHNA, CDR2 YNFKEQ. Trimming cost V 5 bases and J 11 bases, with 13 bases left between them. The CDR3 DNA reads as TGTGCCAGCAGCTTAGCCCTGGGCCAGCAGTTCTTC. It is translated as CASSLALGQQFF.

The CDR3 sequence is CSARRLAGGIETQYF. The CDR3 nucleotides read TGCAGTGCTAGGAGACTAGCGGGAGGGATCGAGACCCAGTACTTC. The V gene is TRBV20-1, the J gene TRBJ2-5; 14 nucleotides align to TRBD2. The CDR3 extends over 15 amino acids. CDR1 and CDR2 (germline): DFQATT, SNEGSKA (reference sequence). V lost 3 bases, J lost 5 bases, and 5 bases stayed unmatched.

The chain uses TRBV29-1 and TRBJ1-4; 7 nucleotides align to TRBD1. Germline CDR1 SQVTM, CDR2 ANQGSEA. This CDR3 is built from 13 residues. The V gene end was trimmed by 6 bases and the J gene end by 8 bases; junction bases not matched to a gene: 9. CDR3 residues: CSVLMGQREKLFF. The CDR3 DNA follows: TGCAGCGTCCTAATGGGACAGCGAGAAAAACTGTTTTTT.

The rearrangement joins TRBV27 to TRBJ1-5, with D tentatively TRBD1 (6 bases). V gave up 4 bases and J gave up 3 bases, with 7 bases separating them. CDR1 is MNHEY and CDR2 is SMNVEV in the germline V gene (reference sequence). The CDR3 runs 13 residues. CDR3 nucleotide sequence: TGTGCCAGCAGTTACAGGGTCAATCAGCCCCAGCATTTT. Translated, it gives CASSYRVNQPQHF.

The chain carries TRBV2 and TRBJ1-5; no firm D call. Germline values: CDR1 SNHLY, CDR2 FYNNEI. Trimming removed 3 bases from V and 4 bases from J, with 13 bases in between. The CDR3 contains 15 residues. In nucleotides, the CDR3 is TGTGCCAGCAGTGATAACCGCATGGGGAATCAGCCCCAGCATTTT. As protein: CASSDNRMGNQPQHF.

Turning to this clonotype: One junction end does not reproduce the germline sequence, and a read error may be involved. The chain links TRBV6-6 to TRBJ1-1; maybe TRBD1 (5 bases). CDR3 length: 19 residues. Per germline, CDR1 MNHNY and CDR2 SVGAGI (reference sequence). The CDR3 spells CAISESLGDRVQAIAEAFF. As DNA, the CDR3 is TGTGCCATCAGTGAGTCACTTGGTGATAGGGTACAGGCTATCGCTGAAGCTTTCTTT.